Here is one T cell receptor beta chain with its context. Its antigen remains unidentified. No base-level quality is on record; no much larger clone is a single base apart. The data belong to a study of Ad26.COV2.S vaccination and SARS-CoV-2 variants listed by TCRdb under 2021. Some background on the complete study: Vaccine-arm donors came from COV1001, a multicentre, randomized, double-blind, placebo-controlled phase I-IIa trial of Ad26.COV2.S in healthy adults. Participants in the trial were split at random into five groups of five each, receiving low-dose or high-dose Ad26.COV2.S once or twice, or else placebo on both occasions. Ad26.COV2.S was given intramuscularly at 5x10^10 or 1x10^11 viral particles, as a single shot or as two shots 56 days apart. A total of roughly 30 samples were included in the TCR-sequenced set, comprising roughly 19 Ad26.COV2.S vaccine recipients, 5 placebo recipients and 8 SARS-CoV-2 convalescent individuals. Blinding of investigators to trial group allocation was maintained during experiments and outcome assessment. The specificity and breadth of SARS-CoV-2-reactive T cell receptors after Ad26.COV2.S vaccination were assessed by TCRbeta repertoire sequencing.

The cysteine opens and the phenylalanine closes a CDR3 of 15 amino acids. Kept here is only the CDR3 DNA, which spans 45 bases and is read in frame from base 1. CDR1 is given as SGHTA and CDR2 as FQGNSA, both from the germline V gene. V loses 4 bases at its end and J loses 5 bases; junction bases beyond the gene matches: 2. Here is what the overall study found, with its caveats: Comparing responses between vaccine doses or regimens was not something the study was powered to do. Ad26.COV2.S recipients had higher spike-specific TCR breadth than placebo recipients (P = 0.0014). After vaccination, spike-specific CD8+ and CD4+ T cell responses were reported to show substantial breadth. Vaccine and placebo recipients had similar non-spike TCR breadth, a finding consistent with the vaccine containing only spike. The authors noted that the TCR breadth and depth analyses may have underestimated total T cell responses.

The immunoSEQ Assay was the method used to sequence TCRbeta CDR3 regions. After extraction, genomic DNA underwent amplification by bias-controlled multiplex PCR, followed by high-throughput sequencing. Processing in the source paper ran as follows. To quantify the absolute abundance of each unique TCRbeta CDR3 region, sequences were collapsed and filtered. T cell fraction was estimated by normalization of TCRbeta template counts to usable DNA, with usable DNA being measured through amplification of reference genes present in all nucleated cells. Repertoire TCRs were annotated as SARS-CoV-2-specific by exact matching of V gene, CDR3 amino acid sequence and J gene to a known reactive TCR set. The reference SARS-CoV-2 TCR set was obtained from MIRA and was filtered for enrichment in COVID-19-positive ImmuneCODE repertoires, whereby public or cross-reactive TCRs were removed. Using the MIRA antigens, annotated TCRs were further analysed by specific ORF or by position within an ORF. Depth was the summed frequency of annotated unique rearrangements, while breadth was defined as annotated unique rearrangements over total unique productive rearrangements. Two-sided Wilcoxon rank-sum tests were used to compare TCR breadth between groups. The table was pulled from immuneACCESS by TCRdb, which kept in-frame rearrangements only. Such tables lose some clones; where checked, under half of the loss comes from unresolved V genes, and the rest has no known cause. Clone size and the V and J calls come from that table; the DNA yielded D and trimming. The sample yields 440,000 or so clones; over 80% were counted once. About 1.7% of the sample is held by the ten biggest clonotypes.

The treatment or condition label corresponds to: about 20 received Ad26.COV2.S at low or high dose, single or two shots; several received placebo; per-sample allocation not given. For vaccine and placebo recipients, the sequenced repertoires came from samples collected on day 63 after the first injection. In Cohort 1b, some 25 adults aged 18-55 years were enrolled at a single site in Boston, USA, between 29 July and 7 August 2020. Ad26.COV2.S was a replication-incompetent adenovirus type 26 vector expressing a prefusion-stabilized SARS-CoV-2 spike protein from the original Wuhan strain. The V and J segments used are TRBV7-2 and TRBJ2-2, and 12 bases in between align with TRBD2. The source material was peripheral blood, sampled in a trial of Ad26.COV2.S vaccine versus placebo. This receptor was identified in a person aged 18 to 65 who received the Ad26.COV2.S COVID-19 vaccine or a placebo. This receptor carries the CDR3 CASSYGLAGTGELFF. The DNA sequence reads TGTGCCAGCAGCTATGGACTAGCGGGGACCGGGGAGCTGTTTTTT.